The source of this T cell receptor (beta chain) is a study of monozygotic twins with inflammatory bowel disease. There are 14 residues in the CDR3. CDR1 is LNHDA, CDR2 SQIVND, per germline (reference sequence). Eight separate reactions per sample served to make cDNA. TCRdb re-called the 5' RACE reads and shows each CDR3 protein once, DNA omitted. This repertoire comprises 150,000 to 200,000 distinct CDR3 sequences; its ten largest clones make up more than 2.5%. The J gene is TRBJ1-1, the V gene TRBV19. Sequencing input: blood. The clonotype was recovered from a human donor with ulcerative colitis or Crohn's disease, or a healthy co-twin of an affected twin (not recorded which). CDR3 region: CASSIKPGNTEAFF.